A single sample is the source of the 24 T cell receptor beta chains below, sequenced in a study of blood T cell repertoires in COVID-19. Repertoires were generated with immunoSEQ multiplex PCR, while TCRdb's copy carries only in-frame clones and drops some. In the table there are tens of thousands of clones, roughly four fifths of which are singletons. Sequencing was carried out using peripheral blood. Receptor source: a man older than 75 with COVID-19, enrolled during active disease.

The V and J genes are TRBV27 and TRBJ2-3; perhaps TRBD2 as D (5 bases). Germline V gene lookup returns CDR1 MNHEY and CDR2 SMNVEV (reference sequence). The CDR3 extends over 14 amino acids. The ends were cut back, 3 bases at V and 3 bases at J, with 10 bases in the middle. CDR3 protein: CASSFRRPTDTQYF. CDR3 nucleotides: TGTGCCAGCAGTTTTCGGAGGCCTACAGATACGCAGTATTTT.

The V call is TRBV30, the J call TRBJ2-2; the match to TRBD2 covers 9 bases. Trimming took 2 bases from V and 3 from J; bases not matched to a gene: 4. The germline V gene encodes CDR1 GTSNPN and CDR2 SVGIG (reference sequence). This CDR3 has 15 residues. DNA of the CDR3: TGTGCCTGGAGTCCAGGACTAGCGCACACCGGGGAGCTGTTTTTT. Its translation: CAWSPGLAHTGELFF.

V gene TRBV6-2 or TRBV6-3 combines with J gene TRBJ1-5; TRBD1 is a possible D gene (5 bases). CDR1 is MNHEY and CDR2 is SVGEGT in the germline V gene. The CDR3 is 15 residues long. Trimming removed 4 bases from V and 7 bases from J, with 17 bases in between. The CDR3: CASSFTQGGDQPQHF. The DNA for the CDR3 is TGTGCCAGCAGTTTTACCCAGGGAGGGGACCAGCCCCAGCATTTT.

The J gene is TRBJ1-2, the V gene TRBV3-1 (or the pseudogene TRBV3-2); D is possibly TRBD1 (6 bases). This CDR3 has 16 amino acids. Germline V CDR1 and CDR2: LGHDT, YNNKEL (reference sequence). The V gene lost 8 bases and the J gene lost 8 bases, with 27 bases spanning the gap. CDR3 sequence: CASYQGNFSPKNGYTF. The CDR3 DNA reads as TGTGCCAGCTACCAGGGGAATTTTTCCCCGAAGAACGGCTACACCTTC.

The rearrangement uses TRBV9 and TRBJ1-1; no reliable D call. CDR3 length equals 13 residues. Germline-derived CDR1 and CDR2 are SGDLS and YYNGEE. The V end lost 1 base, the J end lost 7 bases, and 11 bases lay between the germline ends. CDR3 region: CASSVKDGVEAFF. For the CDR3, the DNA is TGTGCCAGCAGCGTAAAGGACGGGGTTGAAGCTTTCTTT.

The gene calls are TRBV10-3 and TRBJ2-1, with TRBD2 matching over 14 bases. Germline CDR1 and CDR2: ENHRY and SYGVKD. Trimming removed 3 bases from V and 8 bases from J; junction bases left unmatched: 9. CDR3 size: 17 residues. Here the CDR3 reads CAISEPRGLAGGDEQFF. The CDR3 DNA reads TGTGCCATCAGTGAACCCCGCGGACTAGCGGGAGGTGATGAGCAGTTCTTC.

CDR3 nucleotides: TGTGCCAGCTCACCTGGACTAGACACAGATACGCAGTATTTT. It yields the protein CASSPGLDTDTQYF. The gene calls are TRBV18 and TRBJ2-3; 7 bases are a match to TRBD2. J gave up 2 bases and V 3 bases, and 2 bases lay outside the gene matches. The CDR3 is 14 residues long. Germline CDR1 and CDR2: KGHSH and LQKENI.

The chain employs TRBV5-1 and TRBJ1-5; D might be TRBD1 (5 bases). Germline CDR1 is SGHRS and CDR2 is YFSETQ. V was cut by 4 bases and J by 3 bases, with 14 bases left in between. The CDR3 sequence is 15 residues long. CDR3 sequence: CASSQSGTYNQPQHF. CDR3 nucleotide sequence: TGCGCCAGCAGCCAATCCGGGACTTACAATCAGCCCCAGCATTTT.

The genes are TRBV19 and TRBJ2-1, with 8 bases fitting TRBD2. CDR1 is LNHDA, CDR2 SQIVND, per germline (reference sequence). V dropped 4 bases and J dropped 8; count of bases not matched to a gene: 16. This CDR3 is built from 17 residues. CDR3 region: CASSTTWSSGDKDEQFF. CDR3 DNA: TGTGCCAGTAGTACCACCTGGAGTAGCGGGGACAAAGATGAGCAGTTCTTC. Using reference TRBV19 and TRBJ2-1 for the parts outside the CDR3, the full variable domain is DGGITQSPKYLFRKEGQNVTLSCEQNLNHDAMYWYRQDPGQGLRLIYYSQIVNDFQKGDIAEGYSVSREKKESFPLTVTSAQKNPTAFYLCASSTTWSSGDKDEQFFGPGTRLTVL.

In its sample, this clone is medium-sized. The chain uses TRBV20-1 and TRBJ1-2, with D tentatively TRBD1 (5 bases). From germline, CDR1 is DFQATT and CDR2 SNEGSKA (reference sequence). The V end lost 5 bases, the J end lost 7 bases, and 11 bases lay between the germline ends. CDR3 length equals 11 residues. CDR3 protein: CSAQGSGGYTF. CDR3 nucleotide sequence: TGCAGTGCTCAGGGCTCGGGTGGCTACACCTTC.

The chain couples TRBV3-1 (or the pseudogene TRBV3-2) to TRBJ2-2, with TRBD2 identical over 9 bases. CDR1 and CDR2 from the germline V gene are LGHDT and YNNKEL (reference sequence). Trimming took 4 bases from V and 4 from J; bases not matched to a gene: 7. This CDR3 spans 16 amino acids. DNA for the CDR3: TGTGCCAGCAGCCTCCCGGGTAGCGGGAGCACCGGGGAGCTGTTTTTT. Its translation: CASSLPGSGSTGELFF.

This clone was seen a few times. The chain uses TRBV18 and TRBJ1-1; D is uncertain. Germline CDR1 reads KGHSH; CDR2 reads LQKENI. The CDR3 covers 14 residues. Trimming stripped 4 bases from V and 5 bases from J, with 14 bases between. The CDR3 sequence: CASSLAVGKTEAFF. CDR3 DNA sequence: TGTGCCAGCTCACTAGCGGTGGGGAAGACTGAAGCTTTCTTT.

The CDR3 sequence: CASREGTGRNQPQHF. The CDR3 coding sequence is TGTGCCAGCAGGGAGGGGACAGGGCGCAATCAGCCCCAGCATTTT. The V call is TRBV28, the J call TRBJ1-5, with 9 bases fitting TRBD1. Trimming cost V 6 bases and J 2 bases; bases outside gene matches: 5. The length of the CDR3 is 15 residues. Per germline, CDR1 MDHEN and CDR2 SYDVKM.

The chain combines TRBV28 with TRBJ1-1; D call uncertain. The CDR3 has 14 residues. Germline CDR1 is MDHEN and CDR2 is SYDVKM. Trimming shortened V by 5 bases and J by 5 bases, and 15 bases separated the two germline ends. The CDR3 coding sequence is TGTGCCAGCAGTCCCCCGAGTAGGACTACTGAAGCTTTCTTT. Protein: CASSPPSRTTEAFF.

The J gene is TRBJ1-1, the V gene TRBV18; 7 bases fit TRBD1. CDR1 and CDR2 from the germline V gene are KGHSH and LQKENI. J gave up 1 base and V 6 bases, and 5 bases lay outside the gene matches. The CDR3 is 14 residues long. The CDR3 loop reads CASSPTGTNTEAFF. DNA for the CDR3: TGTGCCAGCTCTCCGACAGGGACGAACACTGAAGCTTTCTTT.

This chain uses TRBV5-1 with TRBJ2-1, with 11 bases matching TRBD2. The CDR3 loop spans 16 amino acids. CDR1 is SGHRS and CDR2 is YFSETQ in the germline V gene. V trimming: 5 bases; J trimming: 5 bases; junction bases outside the gene matches: 9. CDR3 protein: CASRGQGLAVNNEQFF. The CDR3 DNA follows: TGCGCCAGCAGGGGCCAGGGACTAGCGGTGAACAATGAGCAGTTCTTC.

The chain carries TRBV5-1 and TRBJ2-1, with TRBD2 identical over 10 bases. The CDR3 contains 16 residues. Unmatched junction bases numbered 11, after V lost 4 bases and J lost 7 bases. Germline V gene lookup returns CDR1 SGHRS and CDR2 YFSETQ. The CDR3 region is CASSPSSGGAWNEQFF. The CDR3 DNA reads TGCGCCAGCAGCCCCTCGAGCGGGGGGGCTTGGAATGAGCAGTTCTTC.

The rearrangement uses TRBV5-4 and TRBJ1-4; no clear D gene. CDR1 SGHNT and CDR2 YYREEE come from the germline V gene (reference sequence). The CDR3 has 14 residues. V lost 2 bases and J lost 8, with 13 bases in between. The CDR3 protein is CASSLLTSQEKLFF. Written as DNA, the CDR3 is TGTGCCAGCAGCTTATTGACAAGCCAGGAAAAACTGTTTTTT.

This clone was picked up one time. This sequence joins TRBV24-1 and TRBJ1-2; D perhaps matches TRBD1 (5 bases). CDR1 is KGHDR, CDR2 SFDVKD, per germline. The V and J ends lost 9 bases and 5 bases respectively, with 15 bases between them. The length of the CDR3 is 13 residues. CDR3 DNA: TGTGCCACCCAGGGCCAAATGGGGTATGGCTACACCTTC. Translating gives CATQGQMGYGYTF.

The V gene is TRBV11-2, the J gene TRBJ1-3, with 7 bases lining up with TRBD1. Per germline, CDR1 SGHAT and CDR2 FQNNGV. V dropped 6 bases and J dropped 6; count of bases not matched to a gene: 5. This CDR3 comprises 13 residues. In DNA form, the CDR3 reads TGTGCCAGCAGGCCGGGACAGCTAAACACCATATATTTT. It encodes CASRPGQLNTIYF.

The sample holds a few counts of this clone. V is TRBV5-5 and J is TRBJ1-2, with D maybe TRBD1 (6 bases). From germline, CDR1 is SGHKS and CDR2 YYEKEE (reference sequence). The CDR3 extends over 15 amino acids. Trimming cost V 2 bases and J 1 base, with 12 bases left between them. The CDR3 sequence is CASSFRDTINYGYTF. The CDR3 nucleotides are TGTGCCAGCAGCTTCCGGGACACGATTAACTATGGCTACACCTTC. Full variable domain (missing parts from reference TRBV5-5 and TRBJ1-2): DAGVTQSPTHLIKTRGQQVTLRCSPISGHKSVSWYQQVLGQGPQFIFQYYEKEERGRGNFPDRFSARQFPNYSSELNVNALLLGDSALYLCASSFRDTINYGYTFGSGTRLTVV.

The rearrangement uses TRBV11-2 and TRBJ2-4; no definite D call. The CDR3 consists of 14 residues. CDR1 SGHAT and CDR2 FQNNGV come from the germline V gene. V was trimmed by 4 bases and J by 8 bases, leaving 15 bases between them. The CDR3 sequence is CASSYASADYIQYF. The CDR3 bases are TGTGCCAGCAGCTATGCCTCGGCGGATTACATTCAGTACTTC.

J is TRBJ1-1 and V is TRBV10-3, with TRBD1 matching 7 bases. Trimming removed 2 bases from V and 4 bases from J; junction bases left unmatched: 10. This CDR3 is built from 16 residues. Germline V gene lookup returns CDR1 ENHRY and CDR2 SYGVKD. The chain's CDR3 is CAISEKQTGRSTEAFF. The CDR3 DNA follows: TGTGCCATCAGTGAGAAGCAGACAGGGCGGAGCACTGAAGCTTTCTTT.

The chain links TRBV6-2 or TRBV6-3 to TRBJ1-5; D is possibly TRBD1 (5 bases). Trimming removed 0 bases at V and 5 bases at J, with 14 bases between. Germline values: CDR1 MNHEY, CDR2 SVGEGT. The CDR3 has 16 amino acids. The CDR3 region is CASSYSSPLGDQPQHF. In nucleotides, the CDR3 is TGTGCCAGCAGTTACTCGAGTCCGCTAGGGGATCAGCCCCAGCATTTT.